This TCR beta chain appears in the sequencing data of a study of T-cell reconstitution after alpha-beta-depleted transplantation in children. This clonotype has ten or more counts. Antigen: not known. Unique molecular identifiers were incorporated when the TCRbeta library was constructed. TCRdb reanalysed the PCR reads using MiXCR and keeps one entry per CDR3 protein. Here the sample spans 200,000 or so distinct CDR3 sequences, approximately 8.4% being singletons. General study findings and limits: Diversity and T-cell counts at one year after transplant derived mostly from new T cells.

This clonotype was obtained from a male patient between 2 and 15 years old who had a stem cell transplant for acute myeloid leukemia, so the T cells may come from the graft donor. The specimen comprised PBMCs, mostly from graft donor cells, sampled 360 days after TCRalphabeta/CD19-depleted stem cell transplant.

The CDR3 bases are TGCAGTGCTCCGGGGGGACGGCAGTTCTTC. Protein: CSAPGGRQFF. The chain recombines TRBV20-1 with TRBJ2-1; TRBD2 matches 7 bases. Germline V gene data show CDR1 as DFQATT and CDR2 as SNEGSKA (reference sequence). Trimming took 5 bases from V and 12 from J; bases not matched to a gene: 4. The CDR3 extends over 10 amino acids.